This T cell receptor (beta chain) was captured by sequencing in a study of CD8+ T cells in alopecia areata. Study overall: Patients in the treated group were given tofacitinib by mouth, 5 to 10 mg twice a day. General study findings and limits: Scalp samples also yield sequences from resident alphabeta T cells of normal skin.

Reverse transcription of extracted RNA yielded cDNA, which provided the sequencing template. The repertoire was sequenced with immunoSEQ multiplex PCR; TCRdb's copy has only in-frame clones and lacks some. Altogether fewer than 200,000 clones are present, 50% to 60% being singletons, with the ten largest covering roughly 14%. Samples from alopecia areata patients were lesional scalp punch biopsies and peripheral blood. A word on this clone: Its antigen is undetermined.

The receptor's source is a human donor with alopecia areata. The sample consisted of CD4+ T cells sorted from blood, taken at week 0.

The CDR3 nucleotides read TGTGCCAGCAGCGTGACAGCCGAGGGGACGAACACTGAAGCTTTCTTT. Encoded protein: CASSVTAEGTNTEAFF. The genes are TRBV7-6 and TRBJ1-1; possible D gene TRBD1, 5 bases. The CDR3 covers 16 residues. Per the germline V gene, CDR1 is SGHVS and CDR2 is FNYEAQ. With 5 bases removed from V and 1 base from J, the gap between germline ends came to 17 bases.